This entry concerns a single T cell receptor beta chain. This clone has a handful of counts. The clone's antigen remains unknown. It has no much larger one-base neighbor in the sample; base qualities were not kept. The data are from a study of T cells after posttransplantation cyclophosphamide (dated by TCRdb to between 2015 and 2016). Background on the whole study: T cell repertoire reconstitution was tracked by TRB sequencing after myeloablative bone marrow transplantation in which posttransplantation cyclophosphamide was used as GVHD prophylaxis. Public TRB sequences were compared against a database of over 3,500 sequences linked to responses to pathogens, tumor antigens, self-antigens and alloantigens. Because TRA and TRB clonality correlated tightly in roughly nine samples, the subsequent TCR analyses were limited to TRB only. Antigen receptor sequencing covered samples from about 40 PTCy-treated patients and approximately 15 of their related bone marrow donors. In 3 patients, up to about 3 additional blood samples taken between 2 and 5.2 years after transplant also underwent TRB sequencing, as did pretransplant blood from a handful of patients. TRB sequencing was performed on blood from all 35 or so PTCy patients with 1-year posttransplant specimens.

To count as naive, T cells had to be viable CD3+CD4+ or CD3+CD8+ cells with a CCR7+CD45RA+CD45RO-CD95-CD27+CD28+ profile. On the day of marrow donation, related bone marrow donors gave peripheral blood samples. Peripheral blood and bone marrow mononuclear cells were isolated by Ficoll-Hypaque density centrifugation and were cryopreserved. Sorting of CD4+ and CD8+ T cells, including naive and memory subsets, was performed by FACS on a FACSAria II. The study at large found these results: Across the approximately 45 patients, TRB clonality was highly associated with recipient CMV seropositivity and CMV reactivation, and diversity with PTCy was similar to that in the CNI/methotrexate controls. The TRB repertoires of T cells infiltrating skin or the GI tract showed only limited overlap with the TRB repertoires found in blood. Donor-recipient similarity was low at 1-2 months but increased during the first year, and donor CD8+ memory clones often dominated later blood repertoires.

Genomic DNA was the input for TRB sequencing, which was run either with the immunoSEQ assay at survey resolution or with the hsTCRB kit. Per the original workflow: The immunoSEQ software handled the initial read processing, while the LymphoSeq R package was used for the repertoire analyses. Clonality was computed as 1 minus normalized Shannon entropy, and a Gini coefficient was also calculated for each TRB dataset. Phenotypes of unsorted samples were inferred by mapping TRB sequences from sorted subsets of the recipient or donor onto unsorted samples of the same recipient. This immuneACCESS table, as held by TCRdb, lists in-frame sequences with V and J called but not all clones. Of the missing ones, under half trace to an unresolved V gene in checked studies; the others have no known cause. That table furnishes V, J and clone size, whereas the DNA furnished D and trimming. This sample has 25,000 to 35,000 clones in its table, and just over 90% of those were observed once. The ten top clones hold roughly 0.22% of the sample.

Trimmed from V: 5 bases; trimmed from J: 2 bases; junction bases lacking a gene match: 7. Based on the germline V gene (reference sequence), the CDR1 and CDR2 sequences are MNHNY and SVGAGI. Inclusive of the bounding cysteine and phenylalanine, the CDR3 is 15 residues long. Only CDR3 DNA remains: 45 bases, in frame from the first base. The rearrangement combines TRBV6-6 with TRBJ2-3, with 7 bases matching TRBD2. This clonotype was sampled from a woman aged 60-75 years in good health, CMV-negative, and a related stem cell transplant donor. The source material was naive CD4+ T cells sorted from PBMCs. The nucleotide sequence is given as TGTGCCAGCAGTCCCGTGGGGGGGTACACAGATACGCAGTATTTT. Translated, this is CASSPVGGYTDTQYF.